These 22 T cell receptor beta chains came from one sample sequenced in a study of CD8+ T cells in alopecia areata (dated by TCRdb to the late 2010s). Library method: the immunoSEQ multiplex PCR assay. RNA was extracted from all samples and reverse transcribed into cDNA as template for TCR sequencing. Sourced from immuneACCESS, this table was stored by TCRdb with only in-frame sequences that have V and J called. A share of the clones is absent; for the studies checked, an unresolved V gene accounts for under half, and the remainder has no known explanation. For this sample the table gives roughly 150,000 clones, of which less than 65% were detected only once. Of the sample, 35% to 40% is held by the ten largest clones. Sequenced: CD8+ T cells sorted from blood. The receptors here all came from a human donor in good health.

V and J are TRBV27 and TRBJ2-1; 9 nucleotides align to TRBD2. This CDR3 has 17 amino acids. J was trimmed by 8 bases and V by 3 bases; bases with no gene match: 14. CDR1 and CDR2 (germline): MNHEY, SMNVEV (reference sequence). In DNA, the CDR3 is TGTGCCAGCAGTTTCACCGGGACTAGCTACCTTTCAGATGAGCAGTTCTTC. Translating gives CASSFTGTSYLSDEQFF.

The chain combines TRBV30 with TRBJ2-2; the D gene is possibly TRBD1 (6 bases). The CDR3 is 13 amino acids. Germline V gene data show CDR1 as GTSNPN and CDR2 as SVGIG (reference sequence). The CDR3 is CAHESDSTGELFF. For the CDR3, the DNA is TGTGCACACGAATCGGACAGCACCGGGGAGCTGTTTTTT.

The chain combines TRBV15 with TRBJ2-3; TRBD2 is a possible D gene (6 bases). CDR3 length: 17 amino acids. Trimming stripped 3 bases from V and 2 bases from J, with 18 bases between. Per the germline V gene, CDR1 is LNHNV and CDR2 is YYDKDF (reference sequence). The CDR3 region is CATSSWDPRGFTDTQYF. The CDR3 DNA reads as TGTGCCACCAGCAGTTGGGACCCTCGGGGGTTCACAGATACGCAGTATTTT.

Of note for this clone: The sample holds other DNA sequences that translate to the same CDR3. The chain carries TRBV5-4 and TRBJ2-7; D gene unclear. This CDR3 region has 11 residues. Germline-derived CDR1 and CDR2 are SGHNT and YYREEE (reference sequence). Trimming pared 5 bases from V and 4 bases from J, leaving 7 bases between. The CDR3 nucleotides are TGTGCCAGCAGTGCTGGATACGAGCAGTACTTC. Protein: CASSAGYEQYF.

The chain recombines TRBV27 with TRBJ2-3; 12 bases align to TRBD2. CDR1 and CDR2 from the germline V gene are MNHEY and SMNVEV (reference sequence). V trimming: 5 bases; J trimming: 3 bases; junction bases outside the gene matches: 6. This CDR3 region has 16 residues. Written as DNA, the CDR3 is TGTGCCAGCAGTCCAGACGGACTAGCGGGGACAGATACGCAGTATTTT. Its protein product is CASSPDGLAGTDTQYF.

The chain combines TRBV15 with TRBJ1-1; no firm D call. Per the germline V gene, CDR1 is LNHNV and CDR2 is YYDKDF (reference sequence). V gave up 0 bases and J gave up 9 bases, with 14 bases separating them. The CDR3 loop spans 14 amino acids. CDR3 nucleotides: TGTGCCACCAGCAGAGATTGGTCCGGCAGTCAAGCTTTCTTT. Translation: CATSRDWSGSQAFF.

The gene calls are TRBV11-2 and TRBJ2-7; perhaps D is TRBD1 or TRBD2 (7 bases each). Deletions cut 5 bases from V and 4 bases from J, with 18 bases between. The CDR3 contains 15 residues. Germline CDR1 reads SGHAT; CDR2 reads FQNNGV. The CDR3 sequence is CASSEGAGAGYEQYF. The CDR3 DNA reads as TGTGCCAGCAGCGAGGGGGCGGGAGCGGGGTACGAGCAGTACTTC.

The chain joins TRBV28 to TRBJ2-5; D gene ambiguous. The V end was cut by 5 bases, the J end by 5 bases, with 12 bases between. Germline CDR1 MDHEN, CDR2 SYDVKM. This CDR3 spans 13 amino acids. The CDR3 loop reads CASSTSSWETQYF. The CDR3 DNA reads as TGTGCCAGCAGTACGAGTTCTTGGGAGACCCAGTACTTC.

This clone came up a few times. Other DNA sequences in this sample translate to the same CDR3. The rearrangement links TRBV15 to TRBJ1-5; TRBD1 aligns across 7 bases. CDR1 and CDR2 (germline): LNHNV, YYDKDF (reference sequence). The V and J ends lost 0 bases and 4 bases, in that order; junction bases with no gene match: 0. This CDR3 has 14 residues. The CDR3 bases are TGTGCCACCAGCAGAGACAGGGGGAATCAGCCCCAGCATTTT. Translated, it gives CATSRDRGNQPQHF.

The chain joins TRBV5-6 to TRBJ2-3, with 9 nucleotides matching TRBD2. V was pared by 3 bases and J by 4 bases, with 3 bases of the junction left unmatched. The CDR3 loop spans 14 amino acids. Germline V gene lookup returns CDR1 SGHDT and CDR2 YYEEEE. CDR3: CASSSVAGADTQYF. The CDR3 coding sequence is TGTGCCAGCAGCTCAGTAGCGGGAGCAGATACGCAGTATTTT.

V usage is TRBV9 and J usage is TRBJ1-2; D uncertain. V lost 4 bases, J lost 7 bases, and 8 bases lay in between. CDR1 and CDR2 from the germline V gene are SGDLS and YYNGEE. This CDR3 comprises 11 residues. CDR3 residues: CASSPLSGYTF. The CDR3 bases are TGTGCCAGCAGCCCCCTTAGTGGCTACACCTTC.

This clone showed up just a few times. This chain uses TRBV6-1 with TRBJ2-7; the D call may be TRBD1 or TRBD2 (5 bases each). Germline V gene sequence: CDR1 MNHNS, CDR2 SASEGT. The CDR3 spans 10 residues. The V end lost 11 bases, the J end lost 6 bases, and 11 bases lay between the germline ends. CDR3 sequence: CASGLGEQYF. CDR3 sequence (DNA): TGTGCCTCGGGGCTGGGCGAGCAGTACTTC.

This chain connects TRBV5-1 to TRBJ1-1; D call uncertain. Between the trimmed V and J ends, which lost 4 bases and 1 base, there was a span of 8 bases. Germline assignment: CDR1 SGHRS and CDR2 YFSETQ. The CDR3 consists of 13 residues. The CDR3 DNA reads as TGCGCCAGCAGCCCTTGGGAGAACACTGAAGCTTTCTTT. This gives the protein CASSPWENTEAFF.

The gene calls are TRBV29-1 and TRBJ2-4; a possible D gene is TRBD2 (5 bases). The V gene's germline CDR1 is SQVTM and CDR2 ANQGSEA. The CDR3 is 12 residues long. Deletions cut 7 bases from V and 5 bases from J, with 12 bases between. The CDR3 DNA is TGCAGCGCCGAATTCGGGGAAAACATTCAGTACTTC. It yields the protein CSAEFGENIQYF.

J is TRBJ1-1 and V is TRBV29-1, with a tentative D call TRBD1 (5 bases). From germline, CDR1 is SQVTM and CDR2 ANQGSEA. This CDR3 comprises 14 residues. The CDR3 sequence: CAGNGWGVNTEAFF. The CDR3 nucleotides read TGCGCTGGGAACGGGTGGGGGGTGAACACTGAAGCTTTCTTT.

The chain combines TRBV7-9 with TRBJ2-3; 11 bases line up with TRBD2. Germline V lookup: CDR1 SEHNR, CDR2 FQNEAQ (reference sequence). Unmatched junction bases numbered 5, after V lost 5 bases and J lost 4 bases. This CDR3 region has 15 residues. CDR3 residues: CASSGGLAAADTQYF. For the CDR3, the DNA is TGTGCCAGCAGCGGGGGACTAGCGGCCGCAGATACGCAGTATTTT.

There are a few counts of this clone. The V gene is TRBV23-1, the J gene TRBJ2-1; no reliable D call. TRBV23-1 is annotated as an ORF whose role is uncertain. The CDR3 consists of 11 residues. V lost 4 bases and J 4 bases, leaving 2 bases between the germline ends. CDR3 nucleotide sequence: TGCGCCAGCAGTCCATACAATGAGCAGTTCTTC. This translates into CASSPYNEQFF.

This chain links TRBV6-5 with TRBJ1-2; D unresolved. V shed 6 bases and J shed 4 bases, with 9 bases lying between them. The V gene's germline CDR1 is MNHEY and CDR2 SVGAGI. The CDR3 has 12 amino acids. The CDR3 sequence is CASRAGGYGYTF. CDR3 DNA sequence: TGTGCCAGCAGGGCAGGCGGCTATGGCTACACCTTC.

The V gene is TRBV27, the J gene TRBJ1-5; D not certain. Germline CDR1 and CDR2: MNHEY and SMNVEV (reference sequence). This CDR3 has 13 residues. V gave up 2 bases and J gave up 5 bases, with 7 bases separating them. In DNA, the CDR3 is TGTGCCAGCAGTTTAGGGAATCATCAGCCCCAGCATTTT. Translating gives CASSLGNHQPQHF.

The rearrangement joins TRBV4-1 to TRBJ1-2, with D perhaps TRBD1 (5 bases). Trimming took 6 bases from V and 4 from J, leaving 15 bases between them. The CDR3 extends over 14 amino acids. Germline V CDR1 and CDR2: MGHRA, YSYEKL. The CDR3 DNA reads TGCGCCAGCAGGCCCGGGACGGGACGCTATGGCTACACCTTC. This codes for CASRPGTGRYGYTF.

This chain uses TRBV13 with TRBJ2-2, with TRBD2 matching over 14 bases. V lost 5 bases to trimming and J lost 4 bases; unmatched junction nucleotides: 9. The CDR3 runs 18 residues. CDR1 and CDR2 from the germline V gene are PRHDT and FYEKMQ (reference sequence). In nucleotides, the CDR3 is TGTGCCAGCAGCGGACCGACTAGCGGGAGGGGGACCACCGGGGAGCTGTTTTTT. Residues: CASSGPTSGRGTTGELFF. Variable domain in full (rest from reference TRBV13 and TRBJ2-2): AAGVIQSPRHLIKEKRETATLKCYPIPRHDTVYWYQQGPGQDPQFLISFYEKMQSDKGSIPDRFSAQQFSDYHSELNMSSLELGDSALYFCASSGPTSGRGTTGELFFGEGSRLTVL.

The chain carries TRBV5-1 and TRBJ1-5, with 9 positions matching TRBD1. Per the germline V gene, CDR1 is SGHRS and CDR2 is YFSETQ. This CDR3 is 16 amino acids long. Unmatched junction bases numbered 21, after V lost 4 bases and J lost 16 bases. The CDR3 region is CASSEGQGAIGVTLHF. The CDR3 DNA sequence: TGCGCCAGCAGCGAGGGACAGGGAGCAATCGGTGTCACACTCCATTTT.